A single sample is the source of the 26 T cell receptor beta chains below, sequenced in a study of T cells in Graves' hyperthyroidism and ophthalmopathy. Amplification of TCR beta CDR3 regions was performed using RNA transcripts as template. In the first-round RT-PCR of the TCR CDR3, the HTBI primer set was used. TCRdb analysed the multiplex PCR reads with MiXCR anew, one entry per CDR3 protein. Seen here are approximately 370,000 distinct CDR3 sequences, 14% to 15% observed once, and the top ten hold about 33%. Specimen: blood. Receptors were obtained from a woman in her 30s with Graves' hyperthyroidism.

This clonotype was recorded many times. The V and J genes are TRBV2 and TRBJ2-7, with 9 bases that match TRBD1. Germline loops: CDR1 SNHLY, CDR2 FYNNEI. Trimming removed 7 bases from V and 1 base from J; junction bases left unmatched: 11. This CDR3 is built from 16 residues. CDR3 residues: CASMFGGQGLSYEQYF. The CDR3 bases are TGTGCCAGCATGTTCGGGGGACAGGGTTTATCCTACGAGCAGTACTTC.

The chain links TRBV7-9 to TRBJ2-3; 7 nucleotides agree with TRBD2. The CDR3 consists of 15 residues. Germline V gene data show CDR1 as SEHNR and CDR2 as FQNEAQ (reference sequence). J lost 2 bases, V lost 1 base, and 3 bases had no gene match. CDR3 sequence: CASSLGAGTTDTQYF. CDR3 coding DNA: TGTGCCAGCAGCTTAGGAGCGGGGACCACAGATACGCAGTATTTT. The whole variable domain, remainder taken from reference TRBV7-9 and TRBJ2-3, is DTGVSQNPRHKITKRGQNVTFRCDPISEHNRLYWYRQTLGQGPEFLTYFQNEAQLEKSRLLSDRFSAERPKGSFSTLEIQRTEQGDSAMYLCASSLGAGTTDTQYFGPGTRLTVL.

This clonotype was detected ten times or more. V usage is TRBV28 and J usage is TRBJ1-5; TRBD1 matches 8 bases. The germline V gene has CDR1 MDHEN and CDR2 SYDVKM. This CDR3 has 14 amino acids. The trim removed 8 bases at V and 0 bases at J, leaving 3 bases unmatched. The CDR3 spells CASQDRASNQPQHF. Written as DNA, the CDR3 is TGTGCCAGCCAGGACAGGGCTAGCAATCAGCCCCAGCATTTT.

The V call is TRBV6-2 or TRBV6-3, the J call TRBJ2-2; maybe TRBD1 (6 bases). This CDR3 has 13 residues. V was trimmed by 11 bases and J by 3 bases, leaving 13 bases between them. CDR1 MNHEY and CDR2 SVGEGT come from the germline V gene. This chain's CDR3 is CAEGTRYTGELFF. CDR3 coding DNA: TGTGCCGAGGGGACAAGATACACCGGGGAGCTGTTTTTT.

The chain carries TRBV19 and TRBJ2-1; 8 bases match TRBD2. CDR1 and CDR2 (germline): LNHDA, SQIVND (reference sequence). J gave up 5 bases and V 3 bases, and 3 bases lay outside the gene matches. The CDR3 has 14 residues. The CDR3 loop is CASSITSGNNEQFF. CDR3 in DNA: TGTGCCAGTAGTATCACTAGCGGAAACAATGAGCAGTTCTTC.

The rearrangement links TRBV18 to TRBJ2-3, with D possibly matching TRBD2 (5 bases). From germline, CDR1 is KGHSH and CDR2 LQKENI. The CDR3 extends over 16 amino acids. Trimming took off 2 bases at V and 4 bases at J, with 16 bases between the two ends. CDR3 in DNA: TGTGCCAGCTCACCAAGTTCTCGGGGTGTAGCAGATACGCAGTATTTT. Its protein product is CASSPSSRGVADTQYF.

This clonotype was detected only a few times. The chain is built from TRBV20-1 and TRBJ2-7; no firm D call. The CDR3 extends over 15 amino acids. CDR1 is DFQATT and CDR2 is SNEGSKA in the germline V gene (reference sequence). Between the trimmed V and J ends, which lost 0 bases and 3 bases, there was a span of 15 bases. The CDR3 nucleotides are TGCAGTGCTAGAGATCAGTCGGGCACCTACTACGAGCAGTACTTC. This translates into CSARDQSGTYYEQYF.

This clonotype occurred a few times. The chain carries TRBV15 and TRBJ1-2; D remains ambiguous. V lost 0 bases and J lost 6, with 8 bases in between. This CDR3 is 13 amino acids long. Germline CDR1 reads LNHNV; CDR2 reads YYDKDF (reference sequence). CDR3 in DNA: TGTGCCACCAGCAGAGATCGGGGAGATGGCTACACCTTC. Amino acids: CATSRDRGDGYTF.

The CDR3 reads CATRGADAYEQYF. CDR3 bases: TGTGCCACCAGAGGGGCTGACGCCTACGAGCAGTACTTC. The genes are TRBV24-1 and TRBJ2-7; D might be TRBD1 (5 bases). V lost 7 bases, J lost 2 bases, and 11 bases lay in between. Germline lookup yields CDR1 KGHDR and CDR2 SFDVKD. This CDR3 has 13 amino acids.

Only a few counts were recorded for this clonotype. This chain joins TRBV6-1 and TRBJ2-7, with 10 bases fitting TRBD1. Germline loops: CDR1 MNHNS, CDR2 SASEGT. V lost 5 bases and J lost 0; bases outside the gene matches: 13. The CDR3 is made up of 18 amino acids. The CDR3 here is CASSPATGGAFISYEQYF. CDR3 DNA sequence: TGTGCCAGCAGTCCCGCGACAGGGGGCGCCTTCATCTCCTACGAGCAGTACTTC.

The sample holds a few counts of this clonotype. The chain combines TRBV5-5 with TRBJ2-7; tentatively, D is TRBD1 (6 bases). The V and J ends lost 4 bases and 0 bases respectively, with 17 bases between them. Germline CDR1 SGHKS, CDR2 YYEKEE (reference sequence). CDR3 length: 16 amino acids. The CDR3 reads CASSPLDSASSYEQYF. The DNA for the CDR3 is TGTGCCAGCAGCCCCTTGGACAGCGCCAGCTCCTACGAGCAGTACTTC.

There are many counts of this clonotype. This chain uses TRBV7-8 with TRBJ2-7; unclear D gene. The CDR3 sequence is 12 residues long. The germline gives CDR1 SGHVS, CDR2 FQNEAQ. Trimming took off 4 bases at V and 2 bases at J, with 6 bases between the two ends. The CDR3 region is CASSSRTYEQYF. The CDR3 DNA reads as TGTGCCAGCAGCTCCCGTACCTACGAGCAGTACTTC.

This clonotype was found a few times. CDR3 bases: TGCAGTGCTCCTAGCGGGAGGGCCGGAGAGTTCTTC. Translating gives CSAPSGRAGEFF. The V gene is TRBV20-1, the J gene TRBJ2-1; 12 bases map to TRBD2. The CDR3 loop spans 12 amino acids. J gave up 14 bases and V 5 bases, and 7 bases lay outside the gene matches. Germline-derived CDR1 and CDR2 are DFQATT and SNEGSKA (reference sequence).

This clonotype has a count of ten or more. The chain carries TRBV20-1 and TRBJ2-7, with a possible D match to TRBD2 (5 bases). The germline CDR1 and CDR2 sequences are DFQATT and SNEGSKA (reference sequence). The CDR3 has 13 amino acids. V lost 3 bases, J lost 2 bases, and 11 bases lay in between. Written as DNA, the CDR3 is TGCAGTGCTAGTACTGGACTGCCCTACGAGCAGTACTTC. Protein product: CSASTGLPYEQYF.

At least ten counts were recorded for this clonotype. The CDR3 nucleotides read TGTGCCACGCGGGAGGTCGGAGAGACCCAGTACTTC. Amino acid sequence: CATREVGETQYF. This chain uses TRBV10-3 with TRBJ2-5, with 8 bases identical to TRBD2. V lost 10 bases and J lost 4; bases outside the gene matches: 5. Germline loops: CDR1 ENHRY, CDR2 SYGVKD. The CDR3 has 12 amino acids.

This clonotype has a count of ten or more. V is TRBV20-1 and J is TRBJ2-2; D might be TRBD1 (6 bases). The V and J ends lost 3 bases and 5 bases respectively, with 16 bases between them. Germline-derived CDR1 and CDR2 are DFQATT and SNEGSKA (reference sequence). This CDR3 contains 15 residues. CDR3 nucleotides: TGCAGTGCTAGGCGCCGGACAGCTTCAACCGGGGAGCTGTTTTTT. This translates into CSARRRTASTGELFF.

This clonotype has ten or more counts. CDR3 nucleotides: TGTGCCAGCAGTATAGCGGGAGATCCTGAGCAGTTCTTC. Its translation: CASSIAGDPEQFF. The V and J genes are TRBV9 and TRBJ2-1, with TRBD2 identical over 9 bases. The germline gives CDR1 SGDLS, CDR2 YYNGEE. The CDR3 totals 13 residues. The junction had 6 bases not matched to a gene; V was cut back by 5 bases and J by 9 bases.

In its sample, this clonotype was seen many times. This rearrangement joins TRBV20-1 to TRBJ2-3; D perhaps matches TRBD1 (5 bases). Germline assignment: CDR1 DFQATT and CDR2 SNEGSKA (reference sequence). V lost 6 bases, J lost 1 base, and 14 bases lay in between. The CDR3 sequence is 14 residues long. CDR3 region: CSAPQEKGTDTQYF. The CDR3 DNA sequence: TGCAGTGCCCCACAGGAAAAAGGCACAGATACGCAGTATTTT.

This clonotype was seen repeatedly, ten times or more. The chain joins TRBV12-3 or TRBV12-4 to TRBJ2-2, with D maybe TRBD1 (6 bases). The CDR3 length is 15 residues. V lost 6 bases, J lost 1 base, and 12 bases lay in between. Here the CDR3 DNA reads TGTGCCAGCAGGCCAGGGGACCTGAACACCGGGGAGCTGTTTTTT. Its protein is CASRPGDLNTGELFF.

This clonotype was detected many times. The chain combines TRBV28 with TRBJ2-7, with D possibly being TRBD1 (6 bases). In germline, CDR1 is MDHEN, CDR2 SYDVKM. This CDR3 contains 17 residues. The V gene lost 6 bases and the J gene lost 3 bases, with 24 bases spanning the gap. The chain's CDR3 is CASSPLRPHREVYEQYF. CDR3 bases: TGTGCCAGCAGCCCGCTACGTCCACACAGGGAAGTCTACGAGCAGTACTTC.

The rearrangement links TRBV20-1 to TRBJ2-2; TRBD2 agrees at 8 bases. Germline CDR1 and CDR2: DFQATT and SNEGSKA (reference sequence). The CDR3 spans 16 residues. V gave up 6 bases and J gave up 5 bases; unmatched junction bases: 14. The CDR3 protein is CSARYSGVGRTGELFF. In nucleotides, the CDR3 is TGCAGTGCACGATATAGCGGGGTCGGGAGGACCGGGGAGCTGTTTTTT.

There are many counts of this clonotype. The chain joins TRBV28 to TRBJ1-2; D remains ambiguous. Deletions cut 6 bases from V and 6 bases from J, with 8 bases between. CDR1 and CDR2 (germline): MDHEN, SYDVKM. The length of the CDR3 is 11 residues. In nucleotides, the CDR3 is TGTGCCAGCAGGGGTCGAGATGGCTACACCTTC. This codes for CASRGRDGYTF.

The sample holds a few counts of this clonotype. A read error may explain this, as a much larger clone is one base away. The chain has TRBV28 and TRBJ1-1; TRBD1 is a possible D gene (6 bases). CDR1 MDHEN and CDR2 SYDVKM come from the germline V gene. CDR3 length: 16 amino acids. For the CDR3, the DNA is TGTGCCGGCAGTTCTCGGACAGTCTACATGGACACTGAAGCTTTCTTT. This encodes CAGSSRTVYMDTEAFF.

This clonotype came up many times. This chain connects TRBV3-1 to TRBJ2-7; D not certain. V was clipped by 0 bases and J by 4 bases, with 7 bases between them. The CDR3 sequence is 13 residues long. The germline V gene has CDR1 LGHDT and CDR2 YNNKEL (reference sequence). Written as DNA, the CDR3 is TGTGCCAGCAGCCAAGATCGGTATTACGAGCAGTACTTC. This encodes CASSQDRYYEQYF.

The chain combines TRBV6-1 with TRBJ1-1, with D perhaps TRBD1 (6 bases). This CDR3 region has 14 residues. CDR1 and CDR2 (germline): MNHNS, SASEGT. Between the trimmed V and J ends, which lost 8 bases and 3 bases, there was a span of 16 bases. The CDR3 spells CASPSEGEDTEAFF. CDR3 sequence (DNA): TGTGCCAGCCCCTCCGAGGGGGAGGACACTGAAGCTTTCTTT.

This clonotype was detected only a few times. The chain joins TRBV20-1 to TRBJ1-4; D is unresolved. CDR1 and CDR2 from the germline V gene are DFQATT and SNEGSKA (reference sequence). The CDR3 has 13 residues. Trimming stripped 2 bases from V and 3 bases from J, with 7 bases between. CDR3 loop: CSARWIANEKLFF. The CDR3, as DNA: TGCAGTGCTAGATGGATTGCTAATGAAAAACTGTTTTTT.